This T cell receptor beta chain was identified during a study of cytomegalovirus exposure and HLA in healthy donors. This clone turned up a few times. Likely unrecorded immune exposures existed in these nominally healthy donors. CDR3 length: 16 amino acids. The ends lost 8 bases at V and 8 bases at J; junction bases unmatched: 18. Germline loops: CDR1 SGHVS, CDR2 FQNEAQ. Primers for the PCR totalled 60 Vbeta and 13 Jbeta. Original processing notes: Later work found 65 million to 90 million unique TCR beta chains, with around 10 million shared. TCRdb's table, derived via immunoSEQ multiplex PCR, lists solely in-frame clones and lacks some. V, J and clone size were drawn from that table, and D and trimming were deduced from the DNA. The table includes 69,000 or so clones, roughly 74% detected once.

The V gene is TRBV7-8, the J gene TRBJ2-1, with TRBD2 matching over 7 bases. The TCR sequence derives from a woman aged 55-69 years in good health and CMV-seropositive. Source material: PBMCs. CDR3 DNA: TGTGCCAGCCCTCTTAGCGGGCTAGCGATATCAGATGAGCAGTTCTTC. It specifies CASPLSGLAISDEQFF.